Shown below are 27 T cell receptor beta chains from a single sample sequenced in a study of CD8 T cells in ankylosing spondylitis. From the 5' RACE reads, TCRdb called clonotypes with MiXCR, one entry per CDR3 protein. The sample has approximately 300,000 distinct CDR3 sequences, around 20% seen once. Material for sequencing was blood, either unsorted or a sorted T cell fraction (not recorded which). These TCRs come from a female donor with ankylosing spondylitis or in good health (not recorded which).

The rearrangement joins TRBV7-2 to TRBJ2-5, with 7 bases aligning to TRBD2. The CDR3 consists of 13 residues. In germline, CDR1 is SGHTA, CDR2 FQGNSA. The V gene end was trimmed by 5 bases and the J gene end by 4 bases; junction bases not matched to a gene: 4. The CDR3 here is CASSRERGETQYF. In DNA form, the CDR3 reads TGTGCCAGCAGCCGGGAGCGGGGAGAGACCCAGTACTTC.

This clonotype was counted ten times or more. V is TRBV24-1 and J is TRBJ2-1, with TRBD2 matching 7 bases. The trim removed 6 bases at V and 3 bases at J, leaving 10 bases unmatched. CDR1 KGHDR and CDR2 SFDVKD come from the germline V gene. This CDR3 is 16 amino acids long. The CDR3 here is CATSPSSGGDYNEQFF. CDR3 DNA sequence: TGTGCCACCAGTCCCTCTAGCGGAGGGGACTACAATGAGCAGTTCTTC.

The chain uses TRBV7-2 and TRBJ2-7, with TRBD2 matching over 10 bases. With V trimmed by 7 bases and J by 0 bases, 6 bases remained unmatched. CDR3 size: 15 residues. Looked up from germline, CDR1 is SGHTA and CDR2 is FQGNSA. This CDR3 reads CASNLAGATSYEQYF. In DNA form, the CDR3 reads TGTGCCAGCAACCTAGCGGGAGCCACCTCCTACGAGCAGTACTTC.

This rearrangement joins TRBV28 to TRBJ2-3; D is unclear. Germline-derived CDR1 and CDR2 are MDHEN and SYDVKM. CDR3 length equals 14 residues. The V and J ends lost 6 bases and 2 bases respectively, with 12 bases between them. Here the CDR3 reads CASSPPGYTDTQYF. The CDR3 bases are TGTGCCAGCAGCCCCCCGGGCTACACAGATACGCAGTATTTT. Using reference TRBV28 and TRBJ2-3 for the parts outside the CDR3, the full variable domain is DVKVTQSSRYLVKRTGEKVFLECVQDMDHENMFWYRQDPGLGLRLIYFSYDVKMKEKGDIPEGYSVSREKKERFSLILESASTNQTSMYLCASSPPGYTDTQYFGPGTRLTVL.

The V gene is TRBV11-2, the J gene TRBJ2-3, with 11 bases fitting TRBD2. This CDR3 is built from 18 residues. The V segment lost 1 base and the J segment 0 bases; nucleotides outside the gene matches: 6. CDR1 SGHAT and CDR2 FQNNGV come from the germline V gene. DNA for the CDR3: TGTGCCAGCAGCTTAGTGGTTAGCGGGAGGGTTAGCACAGATACGCAGTATTTT. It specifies CASSLVVSGRVSTDTQYF. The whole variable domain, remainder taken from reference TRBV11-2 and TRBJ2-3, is EAGVAQSPRYKIIEKRQSVAFWCNPISGHATLYWYQQILGQGPKLLIQFQNNGVVDDSQLPKDRFSAERLKGVDSTLKIQPAKLEDSAVYLCASSLVVSGRVSTDTQYFGPGTRLTVL.

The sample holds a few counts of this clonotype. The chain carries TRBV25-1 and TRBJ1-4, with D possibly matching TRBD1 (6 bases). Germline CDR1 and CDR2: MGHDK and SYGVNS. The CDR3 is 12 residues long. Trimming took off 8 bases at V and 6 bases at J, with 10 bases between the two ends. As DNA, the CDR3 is TGTGCCAGCCGACAGGATTATGAAAAACTGTTTTTT. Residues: CASRQDYEKLFF.

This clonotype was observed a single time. The chain's CDR3 is CSATSWRAYNEQFF. As DNA, the CDR3 is TGCAGTGCTACCTCATGGAGAGCCTACAATGAGCAGTTCTTC. The genes are TRBV20-1 and TRBJ2-1; D is uncertain. The CDR3 sequence is 14 residues long. The V end lost 4 bases, the J end lost 2 bases, and 12 bases lay between the germline ends. CDR1 DFQATT and CDR2 SNEGSKA come from the germline V gene (reference sequence).

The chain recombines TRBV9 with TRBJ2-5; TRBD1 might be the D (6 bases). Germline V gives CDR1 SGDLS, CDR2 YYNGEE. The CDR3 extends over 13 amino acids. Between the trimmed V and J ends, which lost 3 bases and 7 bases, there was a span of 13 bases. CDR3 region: CASSEQGRGTQYF. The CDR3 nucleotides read TGTGCCAGCAGCGAACAGGGAAGGGGGACCCAGTACTTC.

The CDR3 DNA reads as TGTGCCATCAGTTTTGTCGGCTCCTACGAGCAGTACTTC. Its protein product is CAISFVGSYEQYF. The gene calls are TRBV10-3 and TRBJ2-7; the D is unclear. Germline CDR1 is ENHRY and CDR2 is SYGVKD. The CDR3 is 13 residues long. Trimming took off 5 bases at V and 0 bases at J, with 8 bases between the two ends.

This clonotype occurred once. The CDR3 reads CASSPMTGLLGEQYF. CDR3 nucleotide sequence: TGTGCCAGCTCACCGATGACCGGCCTGTTGGGCGAGCAGTACTTC. The V and J genes are TRBV18 and TRBJ2-7; D is ambiguous. The germline V gene encodes CDR1 KGHSH and CDR2 LQKENI. Between the trimmed V and J ends, which lost 3 bases and 6 bases, there was a span of 18 bases. The CDR3 covers 15 residues.

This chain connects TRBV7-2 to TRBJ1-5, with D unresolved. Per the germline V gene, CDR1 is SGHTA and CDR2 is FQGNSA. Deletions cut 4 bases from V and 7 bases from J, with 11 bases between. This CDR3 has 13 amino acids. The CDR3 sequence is CASSSWFNQPQHF. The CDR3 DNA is TGTGCCAGCAGCTCCTGGTTTAACCAGCCCCAGCATTTT.

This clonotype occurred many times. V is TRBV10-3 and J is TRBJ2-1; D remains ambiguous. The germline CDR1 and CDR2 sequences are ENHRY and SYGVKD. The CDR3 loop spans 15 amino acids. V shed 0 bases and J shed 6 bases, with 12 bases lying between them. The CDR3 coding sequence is TGTGCCATCAGTGAGTCAGAACTCTACCCCAATGAGCAGTTCTTC. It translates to CAISESELYPNEQFF.

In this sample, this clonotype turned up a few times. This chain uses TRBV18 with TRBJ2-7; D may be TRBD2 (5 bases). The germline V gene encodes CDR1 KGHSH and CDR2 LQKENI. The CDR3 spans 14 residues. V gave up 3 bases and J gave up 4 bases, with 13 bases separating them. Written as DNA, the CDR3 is TGTGCCAGCTCACCCCGGGGAATAGCTTACGAGCAGTACTTC. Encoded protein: CASSPRGIAYEQYF.

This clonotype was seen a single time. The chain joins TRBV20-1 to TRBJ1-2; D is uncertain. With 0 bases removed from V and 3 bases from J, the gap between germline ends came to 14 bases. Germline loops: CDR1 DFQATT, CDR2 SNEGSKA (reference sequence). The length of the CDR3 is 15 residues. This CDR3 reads CSARDGRSVDYGYTF. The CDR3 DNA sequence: TGCAGTGCTAGAGATGGAAGGAGTGTGGACTATGGCTACACCTTC.

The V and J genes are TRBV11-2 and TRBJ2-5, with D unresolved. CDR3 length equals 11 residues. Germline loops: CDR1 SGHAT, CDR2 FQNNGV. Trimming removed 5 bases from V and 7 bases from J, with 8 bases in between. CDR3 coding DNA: TGTGCCAGCAGCCCAAGGTGGACCCAGTACTTC. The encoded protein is CASSPRWTQYF.

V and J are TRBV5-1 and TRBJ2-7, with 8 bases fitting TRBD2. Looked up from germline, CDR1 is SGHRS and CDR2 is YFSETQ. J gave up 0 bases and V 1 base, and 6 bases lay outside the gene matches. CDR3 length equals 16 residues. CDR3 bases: TGCGCCAGCAGCTTGTTTAAGCGGGGGAGCTCCTACGAGCAGTACTTC. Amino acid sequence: CASSLFKRGSSYEQYF. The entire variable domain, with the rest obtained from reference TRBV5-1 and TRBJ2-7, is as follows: KAGVTQTPRYLIKTRGQQVTLSCSPISGHRSVSWYQQTPGQGLQFLFEYFSETQRNKGNFPGRFSGRQFSNSRSEMNVSTLELGDSALYLCASSLFKRGSSYEQYFGPGTRLTVT.

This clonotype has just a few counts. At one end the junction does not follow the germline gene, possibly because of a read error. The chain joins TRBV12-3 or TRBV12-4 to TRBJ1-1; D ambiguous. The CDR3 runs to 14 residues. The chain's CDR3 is CASGWGFMNTVAFF. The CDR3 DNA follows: TGTGCCAGCGGGTGGGGATTCATGAACACTGTAGCTTTCTTT.

The CDR3 region has the DNA TGTGCCAGGGGCACCGGGCCCGGGAATGAGCAGTTCTTC. Translating it yields CARGTGPGNEQFF. This rearrangement joins TRBV5-5 to TRBJ2-1; D gene ambiguous. The CDR3 runs to 13 residues. Germline values: CDR1 SGHKS, CDR2 YYEKEE (reference sequence). Trimming took 8 bases from V and 7 from J, leaving 16 bases between them.

The CDR3 protein is CASRGGVANYGYTF. DNA of the CDR3: TGTGCCAGCAGGGGAGGAGTAGCTAACTATGGCTACACCTTC. The chain employs TRBV12-3 or TRBV12-4 and TRBJ1-2; no reliable D call. The CDR3 spans 14 residues. V was cut by 6 bases and J by 0 bases, with 11 bases left in between.

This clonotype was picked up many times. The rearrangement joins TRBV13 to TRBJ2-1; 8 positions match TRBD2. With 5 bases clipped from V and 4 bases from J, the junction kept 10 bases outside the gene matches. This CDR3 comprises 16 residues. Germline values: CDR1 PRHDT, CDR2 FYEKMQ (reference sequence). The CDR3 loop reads CASSPSGLVTYNEQFF. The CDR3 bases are TGTGCCAGCAGCCCTTCGGGACTAGTGACTTACAATGAGCAGTTCTTC.

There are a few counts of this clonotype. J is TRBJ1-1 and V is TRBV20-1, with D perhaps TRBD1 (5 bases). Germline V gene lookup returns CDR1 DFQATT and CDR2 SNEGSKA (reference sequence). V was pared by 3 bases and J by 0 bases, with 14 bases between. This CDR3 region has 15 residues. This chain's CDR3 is CSASWSGPMNTEAFF. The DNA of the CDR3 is TGCAGTGCTAGCTGGTCAGGGCCTATGAACACTGAAGCTTTCTTT.

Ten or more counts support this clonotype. CDR3 loop: CSVRGRFQETQYF. The CDR3 DNA sequence: TGCAGCGTCCGGGGACGGTTCCAAGAGACCCAGTACTTC. The V call is TRBV29-1, the J call TRBJ2-5; D is tentatively TRBD1 or TRBD2 (5 bases each). CDR1 and CDR2 (germline): SQVTM, ANQGSEA. The CDR3 extends over 13 amino acids. Trimming removed 6 bases from V and 1 base from J, with 12 bases in between.

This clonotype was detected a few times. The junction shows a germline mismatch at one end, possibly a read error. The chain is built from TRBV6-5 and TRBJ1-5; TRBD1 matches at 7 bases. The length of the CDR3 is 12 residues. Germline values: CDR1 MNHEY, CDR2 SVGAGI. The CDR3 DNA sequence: TGTGCCTGCAGGCAGGGGGATCAGCCCCAGCATTTT. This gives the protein CACRQGDQPQHF.

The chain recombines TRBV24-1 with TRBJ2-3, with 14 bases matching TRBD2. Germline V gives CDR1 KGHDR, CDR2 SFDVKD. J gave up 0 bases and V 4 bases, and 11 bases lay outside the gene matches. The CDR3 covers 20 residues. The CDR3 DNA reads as TGTGCCACCAGTGAGGGACTAGCGGGAGTCTTAAGGGGTAGCACAGATACGCAGTATTTT. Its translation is CATSEGLAGVLRGSTDTQYF.

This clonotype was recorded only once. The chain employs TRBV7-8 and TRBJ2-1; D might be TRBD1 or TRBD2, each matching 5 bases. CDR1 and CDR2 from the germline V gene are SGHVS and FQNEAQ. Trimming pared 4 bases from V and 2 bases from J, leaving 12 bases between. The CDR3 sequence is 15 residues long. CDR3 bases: TGTGCCAGCAGCTCAAAGGGACCCACCTACAATGAGCAGTTCTTC. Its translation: CASSSKGPTYNEQFF.

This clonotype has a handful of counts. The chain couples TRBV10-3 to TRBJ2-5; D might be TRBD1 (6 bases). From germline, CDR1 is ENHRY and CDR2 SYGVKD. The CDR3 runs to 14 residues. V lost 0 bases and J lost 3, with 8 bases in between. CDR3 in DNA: TGTGCCATCAGTGAGTCGAGGGGGAAAGAGACCCAGTACTTC. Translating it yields CAISESRGKETQYF.

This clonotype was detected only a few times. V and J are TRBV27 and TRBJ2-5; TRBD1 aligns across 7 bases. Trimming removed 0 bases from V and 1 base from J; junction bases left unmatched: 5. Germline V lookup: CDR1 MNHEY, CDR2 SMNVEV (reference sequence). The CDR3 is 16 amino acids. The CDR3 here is CASSLSSAGGQETQYF. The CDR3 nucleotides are TGTGCCAGCAGTTTATCGTCGGCAGGGGGCCAAGAGACCCAGTACTTC.